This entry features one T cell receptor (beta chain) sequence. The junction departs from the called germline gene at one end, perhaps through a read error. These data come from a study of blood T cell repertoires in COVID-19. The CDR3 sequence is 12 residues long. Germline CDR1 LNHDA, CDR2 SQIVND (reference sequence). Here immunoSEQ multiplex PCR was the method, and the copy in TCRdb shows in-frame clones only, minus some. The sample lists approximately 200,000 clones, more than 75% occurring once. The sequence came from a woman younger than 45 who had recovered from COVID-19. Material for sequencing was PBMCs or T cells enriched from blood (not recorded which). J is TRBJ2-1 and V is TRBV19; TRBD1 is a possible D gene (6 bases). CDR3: CASSGLDGTWVF. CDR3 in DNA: TGTGCCAGTAGTGGGCTAGATGGGACATGGGTCTTC.